This entry describes one TCR beta chain. Its specificity is unknown. Clones were sequenced by immunoSEQ multiplex PCR, and TCRdb holds only the in-frame ones, with some missing. The repertoire holds fewer than 100,000 clones, with under 95% as singletons. This CDR3 contains 17 residues. The germline V gene encodes CDR1 LNHDA and CDR2 SQIVND (reference sequence). Trimming took 6 bases from V and 1 from J, leaving 19 bases between them. The data were obtained in a study of Tregs in tolerant kidney transplant recipients. Regulatory T cells were sorted from thawed PBMCs rested overnight at 37°C with around 200 IU/ml IL-2. General study findings and limits: Some patients' samples used different primers over time, so nucleotide sequences weren't comparable.

Sequenced material: Tregs from blood, taken before the transplant. The chain recombines TRBV19 with TRBJ2-1; D is possibly TRBD1 or TRBD2 (6 bases each). This sequence originates from a human donor who received a combined kidney and bone marrow transplant. The CDR3 loop reads CASSPLGGGLSYNEQFF. In DNA, the CDR3 is TGTGCCAGTAGCCCCCTTGGTGGGGGGCTTTCCTACAATGAGCAGTTCTTC.